Given below is one T cell receptor beta chain in context. Its antigen is unknown. The data are from a study of shared clonotypes between healthy human individuals. Study in general: Per-donor plates numbered three CD4 naive, three CD4 memory, two CD8 naive and one CD8 memory.

Overall study findings and caveats: The study generally estimated greater richness for naive than memory subsets. Generation probability values for non-shared clonotypes were lower than those for clonotypes shared by all four donors.

The germline V gene has CDR1 SEHNR and CDR2 FQNEAQ (reference sequence). The CDR3 spans 18 residues. V shed 5 bases and J 8 bases; nucleotides not matched to a gene: 21. Assay runs were performed at deep level. TCRdb keeps only in-frame clones here, not all; method: immunoSEQ multiplex PCR. The sample includes about 2 million clones, approximately 94% seen only once; the top ten take 0.95% to 1.5%. CD45RO-negative cells were positively selected for CCR7, leaving out terminally differentiated effector memory CD45RA+ cells. The sequencing sample was made of naive CD8+ T cells sorted from blood. The TCR sequence derives from a man aged 18 to 30 in good health. The V and J genes are TRBV7-9 and TRBJ2-1; 7 nucleotides align to TRBD2. The CDR3 sequence: CASSPPWSSGEVGDEQFF. In nucleotides, the CDR3 is TGTGCCAGCAGCCCGCCTTGGTCCAGCGGGGAGGTCGGAGATGAGCAGTTCTTC.